This TCR beta chain was sequenced in a study of neurological immune-mediated disorders. cDNA synthesis was performed by 5'RACE with 10-nucleotide random UMIs. From the 5' RACE reads, TCRdb called clonotypes with MiXCR, one entry per CDR3 protein. Here the sample spans roughly 89,000 distinct CDR3 sequences, 2.6% being singletons. Many counts were recorded for this clonotype. Its target is not known. The CDR3 contains 15 residues. Trimming removed 3 bases at V and 1 base at J, with 7 bases between. Findings of the study overall: There was no clinical or MRI feature that was associated with the multiple sclerosis repertoire cluster. No sharing of CDR3 amino acid sequences was observed among expanded clones across subjects, suggesting private repertoires in all groups.

Sequencing input: PBMCs. The V and J genes are TRBV12-3 or TRBV12-4 and TRBJ2-6, with D unclear. The clonotype originates from a woman between 25 and 40 years old with multiple sclerosis. The CDR3 nucleotides read TGTGCCAGCAGTTTTTTAGGTTCTGGGGCCAACGTCCTGACTTTC. Translation gives CASSFLGSGANVLTF.